This T cell receptor (beta chain) was documented in a study of shared clonotypes between healthy human individuals. The wider study: The cohort comprised a couple of women and three men. Their ages spanned 18 to 49 years.

Sequencing was performed with immunoSEQ multiplex PCR; in TCRdb, only in-frame clones are kept and a portion is missing. The sample records roughly 2.4 million clones, approximately 94% being singletons. Division of CD4+ cells produced a CD45RA+ naive subset and a CD45RA-negative memory subset. The specimen was naive CD4+ T cells sorted from blood. Documented subset: CD45RA+ positively selected. This TCR came from a man between 18 and 29 years old in good health.

CDR3 region: CASTVGGLNTDTQYF. The DNA of the CDR3 is TGCGCCAGCACGGTAGGGGGACTTAACACAGATACGCAGTATTTT. The rearrangement links TRBV5-1 to TRBJ2-3; D may match TRBD1 or TRBD2 (6 bases each). V lost 6 bases and J lost 2, with 16 bases in between. Germline values: CDR1 SGHRS, CDR2 YFSETQ. The CDR3 runs 15 residues.